The present TCR beta chain was sequenced within a study of Graves' ophthalmopathy and Graves' hyperthyroidism. Study-level results: Most thyroid clonotypes with frequency above 0.001 were detected in blood too. At about 70% sensitivity and 72.22% specificity, the model predicted progression of the ophthalmopathy.

Per germline, CDR1 SGHTA and CDR2 FQGNSA. V shed 1 base and J shed 5 bases, with 15 bases lying between them. The CDR3 runs to 15 residues. Reliance was placed on clinical symptoms, serum thyroxine, TRAb, thyroid ultrasound and orbital computed tomography for diagnosis. Amplified TCR beta CDR3 regions were obtained using RNA transcripts as template. After a first-round RT-PCR with HTBI primers, a second-round multiplex PCR was run. TCRdb analysed the multiplex PCR reads with MiXCR anew, one entry per CDR3 protein. The sample holds some 400,000 distinct CDR3 sequences; around 19% are singletons and the top ten take roughly 1.5%. Regarding this clonotype: The antigen is not known.

The source material was peripheral blood. The clonotype originates from a woman in her late teens or twenties with Graves' ophthalmopathy. The chain carries TRBV7-2 and TRBJ2-7; perhaps D is TRBD1 or TRBD2 (6 bases each). CDR3 residues: CASSLGGASTHEQYF. CDR3 DNA sequence: TGTGCCAGCAGCTTAGGGGGGGCTAGTACCCACGAGCAGTACTTC.